These T cell receptor beta chains were read from a single sample in a study of shared clonotypes between healthy human individuals. TCRdb keeps only in-frame clones here, not all; method: immunoSEQ multiplex PCR. Of 2 million to 2.5 million clones listed, over 90% were seen once; the top ten hold under 0.45%. What was sequenced was naive CD4+ T cells from PBMCs. These receptors originate from a man younger than 30 in good health. Some clones in this sample may be carry-over from other donors' samples. Each CDR3 is given with its conserved first and last residue. A D gene is named only where the DNA matches it firmly. Clone sizes are given selectively: once, few, many, or a class where the clone is expanded.

v_call: TRBV6-6
d_call: NA
clone_size: NA
j_call: TRBJ2-2
cdr3_nt: TGTGCCAGCAGTTACTCGTTGGGGGAAGGGGAGCTGTTTTTT
cdr3_aa: CASSYSLGEGELFF

v_call: TRBV6-5
d_call: TRBD1
clone_size: NA
j_call: TRBJ2-7
cdr3_nt: TGTGCCAGCAGGGGTCGGGACAGGAAATACTACGAGCAGTACTTC
cdr3_aa: CASRGRDRKYYEQYF

v_call: TRBV27
d_call: TRBD1
clone_size: few
j_call: TRBJ1-1
cdr3_nt: TGTGCCAGCACCCAGGACAGGGCGAACACTGAAGCTTTCTTT
cdr3_aa: CASTQDRANTEAFF

v_call: TRBV7-3
d_call: NA
clone_size: NA
j_call: TRBJ2-2
cdr3_nt: TGTGCCAGCAGCTTAAGGCAGCTGGGCACCGGGGAGCTGTTTTTT
cdr3_aa: CASSLRQLGTGELFF

v_call: TRBV6-1
d_call: NA
clone_size: NA
j_call: TRBJ2-7
cdr3_nt: TGTGCCAGCGACCAGGATCCACAGGCCCCCGAGCAGTACTTC
cdr3_aa: CASDQDPQAPEQYF

v_call: TRBV5-1
d_call: NA
clone_size: NA
j_call: TRBJ1-1
cdr3_nt: TGCGCCAGCAGCTTGGACCGGGAAACCGAAGCTTTCTTT
cdr3_aa: CASSLDRETEAFF

v_call: TRBV19
d_call: TRBD2
clone_size: NA
j_call: TRBJ2-3
cdr3_nt: TGTGCCAGTACCCCTAGCGGGAGGGATACGCAGTATTTT
cdr3_aa: CASTPSGRDTQYF

v_call: TRBV5-6
d_call: TRBD2
clone_size: NA
j_call: TRBJ2-6
cdr3_nt: TGTGCCAGCAGCCGTATTAGCGGGAGGGGTTCTGGGGCCAACGTCCTGACTTTC
cdr3_aa: CASSRISGRGSGANVLTF

v_call: TRBV2
d_call: NA
clone_size: NA
j_call: TRBJ2-3
cdr3_nt: TGTGCCAGCAGTGCGGTGATGAGCACAGATACGCAGTATTTT
cdr3_aa: CASSAVMSTDTQYF

v_call: TRBV5-4
d_call: NA
clone_size: NA
j_call: TRBJ2-5
cdr3_nt: TGTGCCAGCAGCCTGCAGGGGAGGAATCAAGAGACCCAGTACTTC
cdr3_aa: CASSLQGRNQETQYF

v_call: TRBV5-1
d_call: NA
clone_size: once
j_call: TRBJ2-2
cdr3_nt: TGCGCCAGCAGCTCATTAAAGCAGGGGTACACCGGGGAGCTGTTTTTT
cdr3_aa: CASSSLKQGYTGELFF

v_call: TRBV19
d_call: NA
clone_size: NA
j_call: TRBJ2-4
cdr3_nt: TGTGCCAGTAGTATCAACAGGGATGGTGAAAACATTCAGTACTTC
cdr3_aa: CASSINRDGENIQYF

v_call: TRBV28
d_call: TRBD2
clone_size: once
j_call: TRBJ2-1
cdr3_nt: TGTGCCAGCAGTTTACGTGGTCGGCGGGAGCTCTACAATGAGCAGTTCTTC
cdr3_aa: CASSLRGRRELYNEQFF

v_call: TRBV4-1
d_call: TRBD1
clone_size: NA
j_call: TRBJ2-4
cdr3_nt: TGCGCCAGCACCCGAGACAGGGACCTAGCCAAAAACATTCAGTACTTC
cdr3_aa: CASTRDRDLAKNIQYF

v_call: TRBV9
d_call: NA
clone_size: NA
j_call: TRBJ2-1
cdr3_nt: TGTGCCAGCAGCGCCCCCACGCCGTACAATGAGCAGTTCTTC
cdr3_aa: CASSAPTPYNEQFF

v_call: TRBV7-9
d_call: TRBD1
clone_size: NA
j_call: TRBJ2-7
cdr3_nt: TGTGCCAGCAGCTTTACTCTTGGGGGGACAGGGAAATACGAGCAGTACTTC
cdr3_aa: CASSFTLGGTGKYEQYF

v_call: TRBV27
d_call: NA
clone_size: NA
j_call: TRBJ2-7
cdr3_nt: TGTGCCAGCAGTTGGTTTGGGGGCTACGAGCAGTACTTC
cdr3_aa: CASSWFGGYEQYF

v_call: TRBV27
d_call: NA
clone_size: NA
j_call: TRBJ2-7
cdr3_nt: TGTGCCAGCAGTTTAGGCGGCAGAGCCTACGAGCAGTACTTC
cdr3_aa: CASSLGGRAYEQYF

v_call: TRBV9
d_call: TRBD1
clone_size: NA
j_call: TRBJ2-7
cdr3_nt: TGTGCCAGCAGCCCCAGGGCAGGGGGTAGCTCCTACGAGCAGTACTTC
cdr3_aa: CASSPRAGGSSYEQYF

v_call: TRBV5-1
d_call: TRBD2
clone_size: NA
j_call: TRBJ2-1
cdr3_nt: TGCGCCAGCAGGCCTACTAGCGGGAGCGATGAGCAGTTCTTC
cdr3_aa: CASRPTSGSDEQFF

v_call: TRBV7-7
d_call: TRBD2
clone_size: NA
j_call: TRBJ2-5
cdr3_nt: TGTGCCAGCAGCCCGGGGACGGGGGGGACCCAGTACTTC
cdr3_aa: CASSPGTGGTQYF

v_call: TRBV28
d_call: NA
clone_size: NA
j_call: TRBJ1-2
cdr3_nt: TGTGCCAGCAGTCGCCCGGGTTCTGGCTACACCTTC
cdr3_aa: CASSRPGSGYTF

v_call: TRBV9
d_call: TRBD1
clone_size: NA
j_call: TRBJ1-1
cdr3_nt: TGTGCCAGCAGTCTCCAAGCCGGGACAGGGAACACTGAAGCTTTCTTT
cdr3_aa: CASSLQAGTGNTEAFF

v_call: TRBV5-1
d_call: TRBD1
clone_size: NA
j_call: TRBJ1-1
cdr3_nt: TGCGCCAGCAGCTTGACGGGACAGGGGGCCACTGAAGCTTTCTTT
cdr3_aa: CASSLTGQGATEAFF

v_call: TRBV6-6
d_call: TRBD1
clone_size: NA
j_call: TRBJ1-1
cdr3_nt: TGTGCCAGCAGTTATTCCGGGACAGGGCTCACTGAAGCTTTCTTT
cdr3_aa: CASSYSGTGLTEAFF

v_call: TRBV28
d_call: TRBD2
clone_size: NA
j_call: TRBJ2-7
cdr3_nt: TGTGCCAGCGGGACTAGCGGATATCCCTACGAGCAGTACTTC
cdr3_aa: CASGTSGYPYEQYF

v_call: TRBV7-3
d_call: NA
clone_size: NA
j_call: TRBJ2-1
cdr3_nt: TGTGCCAGCAGCGGGATAGCGGCCGTCTACAATGAGCAGTTCTTC
cdr3_aa: CASSGIAAVYNEQFF

v_call: TRBV7-8
d_call: NA
clone_size: once
j_call: TRBJ2-4
cdr3_nt: TGTGCCAGCAGCTTAGCGCAGATTATAGGACTAGCCAAAAACATTCAGTACTTC
cdr3_aa: CASSLAQIIGLAKNIQYF

v_call: TRBV16
d_call: NA
clone_size: NA
j_call: TRBJ2-1
cdr3_nt: TGTGCCAGCAGCCCAATCTACAATGAGCAGTTCTTC
cdr3_aa: CASSPIYNEQFF

v_call: TRBV13
d_call: NA
clone_size: NA
j_call: TRBJ1-4
cdr3_nt: TGTGCCAGCAGCTTGGGAACCCGGTCTGAAAAACTGTTTTTT
cdr3_aa: CASSLGTRSEKLFF

v_call: TRBV11-2
d_call: NA
clone_size: NA
j_call: TRBJ2-3
cdr3_nt: TGTGCCAGCAGCTTAGGGGTTACTCCGGCCGCAGATACGCAGTATTTT
cdr3_aa: CASSLGVTPAADTQYF

v_call: TRBV6-5
d_call: TRBD2
clone_size: NA
j_call: TRBJ2-1
cdr3_nt: TGTGCCAGCAGTTCACCGACTAGCGGGAGGGGTCAGTTCTTC
cdr3_aa: CASSSPTSGRGQFF

v_call: TRBV6-5
d_call: TRBD2
clone_size: once
j_call: TRBJ2-5
cdr3_nt: TGTGCCAGCAGTTACGGGACGCGGGAGGGCGGAGAGACCCAGTACTTC
cdr3_aa: CASSYGTREGGETQYF

v_call: TRBV28
d_call: NA
clone_size: NA
j_call: TRBJ2-7
cdr3_nt: TGTGCCAGCAGTTTATCGGGGGACGAGCAGTACTTC
cdr3_aa: CASSLSGDEQYF

v_call: TRBV6-4
d_call: TRBD1
clone_size: few
j_call: TRBJ1-5
cdr3_nt: TGTGCCAGCAGCGCGACAGGGAGTAGCAATCAGCCCCAGCATTTT
cdr3_aa: CASSATGSSNQPQHF

v_call: TRBV5-1
d_call: TRBD1
clone_size: NA
j_call: TRBJ1-4
cdr3_nt: TGCGCCAGCAGCCGGGACAGGGAGGGCGAAAAACTGTTTTTT
cdr3_aa: CASSRDREGEKLFF

v_call: TRBV7-9
d_call: TRBD1
clone_size: NA
j_call: TRBJ2-7
cdr3_nt: TGTGCCAGCAGCCGGACGGGACAGGGGGAGTACGAGCAGTACTTC
cdr3_aa: CASSRTGQGEYEQYF

v_call: TRBV10-2
d_call: TRBD1
clone_size: NA
j_call: TRBJ2-1
cdr3_nt: TGCGCCAGCAGACAGGGGGCGGGTGAGCAGTTCTTC
cdr3_aa: CASRQGAGEQFF

v_call: TRBV11-2
d_call: NA
clone_size: NA
j_call: TRBJ2-7
cdr3_nt: TGTGCCAGCAGGGATGCCTACGAGCAGTACTTC
cdr3_aa: CASRDAYEQYF

v_call: TRBV5-1
d_call: NA
clone_size: NA
j_call: TRBJ1-4
cdr3_nt: TGCGCCAGCAGCTTGGTGGAGGGATCCGCAACTAATGAAAAACTGTTTTTT
cdr3_aa: CASSLVEGSATNEKLFF

v_call: TRBV5-1
d_call: NA
clone_size: NA
j_call: TRBJ1-1
cdr3_nt: TGCGCCAGCAGCTTGCAGGGTCAAGGGAACACTGAAGCTTTCTTT
cdr3_aa: CASSLQGQGNTEAFF

v_call: TRBV7-2
d_call: NA
clone_size: NA
j_call: TRBJ2-7
cdr3_nt: TGTGCCAGCAGTTTTACGGGGACATACGAGCAGTACTTC
cdr3_aa: CASSFTGTYEQYF

v_call: TRBV7-9
d_call: NA
clone_size: NA
j_call: TRBJ2-7
cdr3_nt: TGTGCCAGCAGCTTAGGTCCACCGTGGGAGCAGTACTTC
cdr3_aa: CASSLGPPWEQYF

v_call: TRBV18
d_call: TRBD2
clone_size: once
j_call: TRBJ2-1
cdr3_nt: TGTGCCAGCTCACCACTCGTCCTAGCGGGACGCGATGAGCAGTTCTTC
cdr3_aa: CASSPLVLAGRDEQFF

v_call: TRBV29-1
d_call: NA
clone_size: NA
j_call: TRBJ2-5
cdr3_nt: TGCAGCGTTGGGTCGTTGGGACGAGAAGAGACCCAGTACTTC
cdr3_aa: CSVGSLGREETQYF

v_call: TRBV18
d_call: NA
clone_size: NA
j_call: TRBJ1-4
cdr3_nt: TGTGCCAGCTCACCACGGTGGGATCTTCGAACTAATGAAAAACTGTTTTTT
cdr3_aa: CASSPRWDLRTNEKLFF

v_call: TRBV28
d_call: NA
clone_size: NA
j_call: TRBJ1-2
cdr3_nt: TGTGCCAGCAGTTTAAGCGGATATGGCTACACCTTC
cdr3_aa: CASSLSGYGYTF

v_call: TRBV9
d_call: TRBD2
clone_size: NA
j_call: TRBJ2-2
cdr3_nt: TGTGCCAGCAGCGCCAGCGGGATAGCGGGCGGGGAGCTGTTTTTT
cdr3_aa: CASSASGIAGGELFF

v_call: TRBV7-2
d_call: NA
clone_size: once
j_call: TRBJ2-2
cdr3_nt: TGTGCCAGCAGCTTAGGACAACCCACCGGGGAGCTGTTTTTT
cdr3_aa: CASSLGQPTGELFF

v_call: TRBV6-5
d_call: NA
clone_size: NA
j_call: TRBJ1-3
cdr3_nt: TGTGCCAGCAGGACGGACCGGCGTGAAAACACCATATATTTT
cdr3_aa: CASRTDRRENTIYF

v_call: TRBV5-1
d_call: TRBD2
clone_size: NA
j_call: TRBJ2-7
cdr3_nt: TGCGCCAGCAGCGCAGGGACTATTAGCTCCTACGAGCAGTACTTC
cdr3_aa: CASSAGTISSYEQYF

v_call: TRBV18
d_call: NA
clone_size: once
j_call: TRBJ2-7
cdr3_nt: TGTGCCAGCTCACCAATTCGGGGGAGGACCGACGAGCAGTACTTC
cdr3_aa: CASSPIRGRTDEQYF

v_call: TRBV19
d_call: NA
clone_size: NA
j_call: TRBJ1-1
cdr3_nt: TGTGCCTGCTTACCCGGGGGACTGAACACTGAAGCTTTCTTT
cdr3_aa: CACLPGGLNTEAFF

v_call: TRBV5-1
d_call: TRBD1
clone_size: NA
j_call: TRBJ1-1
cdr3_nt: TGCGCCAGCAGCTCTGGGACAGGGAGATATACTGAAGCTTTCTTT
cdr3_aa: CASSSGTGRYTEAFF

v_call: TRBV5-1
d_call: NA
clone_size: once
j_call: TRBJ1-1
cdr3_nt: TGCGCCAGCAGCATCCAACCGACGACAGAAGCTTTCTTT
cdr3_aa: CASSIQPTTEAFF

v_call: TRBV5-1
d_call: TRBD2
clone_size: NA
j_call: TRBJ2-2
cdr3_nt: TGCGCCAGCAGCCCCTCTCTGGGAGGGGCCTCGACCACCGGGGAGCTGTTTTTT
cdr3_aa: CASSPSLGGASTTGELFF

v_call: TRBV5-1
d_call: NA
clone_size: NA
j_call: TRBJ2-5
cdr3_nt: TGCGCCAGCAGTCGGGCAGCCGAAGAGACCCAGTACTTC
cdr3_aa: CASSRAAEETQYF

v_call: TRBV15
d_call: NA
clone_size: NA
j_call: TRBJ1-5
cdr3_nt: TGTGCCACCAGCGCCCACAGGGACCAGCCCCAGCATTTT
cdr3_aa: CATSAHRDQPQHF

v_call: TRBV6-1
d_call: NA
clone_size: NA
j_call: TRBJ2-1
cdr3_nt: TGTGCCAGCATGCTCCTGCTGCGGGAACGCAATGAGCAGTTCTTC
cdr3_aa: CASMLLLRERNEQFF